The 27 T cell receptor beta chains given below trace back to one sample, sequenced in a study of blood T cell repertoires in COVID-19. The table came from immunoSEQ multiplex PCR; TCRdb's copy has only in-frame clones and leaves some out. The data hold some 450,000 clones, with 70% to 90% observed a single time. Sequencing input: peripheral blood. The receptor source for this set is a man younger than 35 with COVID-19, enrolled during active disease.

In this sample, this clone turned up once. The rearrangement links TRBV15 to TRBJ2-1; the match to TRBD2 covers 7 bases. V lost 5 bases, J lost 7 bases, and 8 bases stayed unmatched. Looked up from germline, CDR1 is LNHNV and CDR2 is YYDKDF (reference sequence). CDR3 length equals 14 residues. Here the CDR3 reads CATSRTGLWNEQFF. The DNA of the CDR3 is TGTGCCACCAGCCGTACGGGACTATGGAATGAGCAGTTCTTC. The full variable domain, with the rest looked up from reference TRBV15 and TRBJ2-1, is DAMVIQNPRYQVTQFGKPVTLSCSQTLNHNVMYWYQQKSSQAPKLLFHYYDKDFNNEADTPDNFQSRRPNTSFCFLDIRSPGLGDTAMYLCATSRTGLWNEQFFGPGTRLTVL.

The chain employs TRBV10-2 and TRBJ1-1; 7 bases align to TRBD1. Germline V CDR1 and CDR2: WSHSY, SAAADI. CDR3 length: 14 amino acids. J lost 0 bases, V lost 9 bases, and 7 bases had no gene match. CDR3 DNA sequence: TGCGCCAGTCTAAATAGGGGGCTGAACACTGAAGCTTTCTTT. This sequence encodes CASLNRGLNTEAFF.

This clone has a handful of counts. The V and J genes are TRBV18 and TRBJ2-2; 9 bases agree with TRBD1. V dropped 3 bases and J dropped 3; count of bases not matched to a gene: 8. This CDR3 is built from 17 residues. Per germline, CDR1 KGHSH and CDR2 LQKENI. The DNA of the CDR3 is TGTGCCAGCTCACCGCAGGACAGGGGTTGGGACACCGGGGAGCTGTTTTTT. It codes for CASSPQDRGWDTGELFF. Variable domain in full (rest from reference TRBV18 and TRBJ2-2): NAGVMQNPRHLVRRRGQEARLRCSPMKGHSHVYWYRQLPEEGLKFMVYLQKENIIDESGMPKERFSAEFPKEGPSILRIQQVVRGDSAAYFCASSPQDRGWDTGELFFGEGSRLTVL.

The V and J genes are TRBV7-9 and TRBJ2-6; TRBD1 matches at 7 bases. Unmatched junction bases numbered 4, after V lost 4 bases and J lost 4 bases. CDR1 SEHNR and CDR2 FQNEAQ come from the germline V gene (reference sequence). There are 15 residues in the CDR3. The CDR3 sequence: CASSSTGPGANVLTF. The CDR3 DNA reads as TGTGCCAGCAGCTCGACAGGGCCCGGGGCCAACGTCCTGACTTTC.

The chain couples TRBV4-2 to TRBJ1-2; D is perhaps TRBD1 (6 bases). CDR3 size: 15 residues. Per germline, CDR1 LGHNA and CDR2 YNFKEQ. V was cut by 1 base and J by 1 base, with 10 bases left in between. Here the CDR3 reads CASSQGEGVNYGYTF. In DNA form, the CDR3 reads TGTGCCAGCAGCCAAGGGGAGGGGGTTAACTATGGCTACACCTTC.

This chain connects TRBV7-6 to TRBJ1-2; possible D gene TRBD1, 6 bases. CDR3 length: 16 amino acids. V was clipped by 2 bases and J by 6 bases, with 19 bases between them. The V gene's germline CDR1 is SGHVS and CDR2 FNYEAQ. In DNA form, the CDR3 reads TGTGCCAGCAGCTTATCGAGGGGGGGAAGGATCCATGGCTACACCTTC. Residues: CASSLSRGGRIHGYTF.

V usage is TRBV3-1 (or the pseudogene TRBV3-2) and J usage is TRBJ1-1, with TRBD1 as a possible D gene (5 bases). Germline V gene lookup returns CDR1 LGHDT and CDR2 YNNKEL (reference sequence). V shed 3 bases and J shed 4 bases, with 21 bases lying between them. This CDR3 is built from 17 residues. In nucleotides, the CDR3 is TGTGCCAGCAGCCAGCTTCTCGGGGGGTCTACGGGCACTGAAGCTTTCTTT. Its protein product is CASSQLLGGSTGTEAFF.

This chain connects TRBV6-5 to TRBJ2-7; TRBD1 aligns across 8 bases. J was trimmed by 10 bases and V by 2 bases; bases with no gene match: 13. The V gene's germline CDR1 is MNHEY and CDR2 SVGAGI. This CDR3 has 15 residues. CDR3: CASSYGGTGGLEQYF. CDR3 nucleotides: TGTGCCAGCAGTTACGGGGGGACAGGAGGGCTCGAACAGTACTTC.

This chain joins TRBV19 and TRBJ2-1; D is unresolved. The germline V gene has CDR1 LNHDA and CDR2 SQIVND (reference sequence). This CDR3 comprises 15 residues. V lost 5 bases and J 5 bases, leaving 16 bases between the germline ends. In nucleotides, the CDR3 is TGTGCCAGTAGTCGCCCCAAGTGGGCCAACAATGAGCAGTTCTTC. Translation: CASSRPKWANNEQFF.

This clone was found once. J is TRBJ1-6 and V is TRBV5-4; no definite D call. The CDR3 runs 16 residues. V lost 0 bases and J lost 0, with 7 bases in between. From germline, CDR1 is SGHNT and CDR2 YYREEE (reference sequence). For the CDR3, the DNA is TGTGCCAGCAGCTTGGGTGGCAGCTCCTATAATTCACCCCTCCACTTT. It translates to CASSLGGSSYNSPLHF.

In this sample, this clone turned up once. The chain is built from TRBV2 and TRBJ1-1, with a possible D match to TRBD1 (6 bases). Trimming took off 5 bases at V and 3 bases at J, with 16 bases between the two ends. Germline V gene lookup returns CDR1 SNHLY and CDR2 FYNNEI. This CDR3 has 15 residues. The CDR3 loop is CASSTPGARDTEAFF. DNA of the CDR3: TGTGCCAGCAGTACCCCAGGGGCGAGGGACACTGAAGCTTTCTTT. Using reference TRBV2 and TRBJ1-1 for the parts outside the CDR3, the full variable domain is EPEVTQTPSHQVTQMGQEVILRCVPISNHLYFYWYRQILGQKVEFLVSFYNNEISEKSEIFDDQFSVERPDGSNFTLKIRSTKLEDSAMYFCASSTPGARDTEAFFGQGTRLTVV.

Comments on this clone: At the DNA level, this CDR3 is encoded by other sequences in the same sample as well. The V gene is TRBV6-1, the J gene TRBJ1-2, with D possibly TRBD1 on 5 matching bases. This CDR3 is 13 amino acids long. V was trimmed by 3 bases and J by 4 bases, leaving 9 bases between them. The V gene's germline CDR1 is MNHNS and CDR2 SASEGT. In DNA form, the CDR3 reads TGTGCCAGCAGTGACCGGGGGTCCTATGGCTACACCTTC. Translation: CASSDRGSYGYTF.

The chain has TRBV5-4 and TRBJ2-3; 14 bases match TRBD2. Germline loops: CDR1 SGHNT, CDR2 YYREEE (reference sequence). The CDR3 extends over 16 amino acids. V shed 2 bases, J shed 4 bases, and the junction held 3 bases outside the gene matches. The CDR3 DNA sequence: TGTGCCAGCAGCTTTAGGACTAGCGGGAGGTCAGATACGCAGTATTTT. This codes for CASSFRTSGRSDTQYF.

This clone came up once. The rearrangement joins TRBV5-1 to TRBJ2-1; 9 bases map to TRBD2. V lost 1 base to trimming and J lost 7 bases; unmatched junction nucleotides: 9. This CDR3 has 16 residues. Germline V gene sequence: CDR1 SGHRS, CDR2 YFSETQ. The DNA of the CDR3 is TGCGCCAGCAGCTTGATAGGTAGCGGGAGTAATAATGAGCAGTTCTTC. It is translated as CASSLIGSGSNNEQFF.

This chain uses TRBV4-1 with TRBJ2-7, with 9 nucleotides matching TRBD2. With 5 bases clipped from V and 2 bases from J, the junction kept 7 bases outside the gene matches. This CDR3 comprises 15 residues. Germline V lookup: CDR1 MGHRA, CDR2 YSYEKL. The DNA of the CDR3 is TGCGCCAGCAGCTCTACTAGCGGGCCTGCCTACGAGCAGTACTTC. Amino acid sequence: CASSSTSGPAYEQYF.

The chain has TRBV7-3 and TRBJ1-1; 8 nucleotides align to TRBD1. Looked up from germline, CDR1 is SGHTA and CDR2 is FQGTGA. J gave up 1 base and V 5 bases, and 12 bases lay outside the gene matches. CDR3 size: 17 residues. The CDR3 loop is CASSLRPVDRANTEAFF. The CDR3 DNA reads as TGTGCCAGCAGCCTGCGCCCTGTGGACAGGGCGAACACTGAAGCTTTCTTT.

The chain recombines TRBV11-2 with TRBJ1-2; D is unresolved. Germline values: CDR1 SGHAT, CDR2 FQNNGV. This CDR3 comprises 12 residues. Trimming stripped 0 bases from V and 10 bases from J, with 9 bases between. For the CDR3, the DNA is TGTGCCAGCAGCTTAGATCGTCAGGACTACACCTTC. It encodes CASSLDRQDYTF.

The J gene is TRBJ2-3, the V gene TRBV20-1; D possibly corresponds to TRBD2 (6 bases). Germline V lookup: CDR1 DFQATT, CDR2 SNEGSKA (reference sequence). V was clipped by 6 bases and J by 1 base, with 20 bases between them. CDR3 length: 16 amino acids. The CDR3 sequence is CSASGARASGTDTQYF. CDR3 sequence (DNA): TGCAGTGCCAGTGGGGCCCGGGCTAGCGGCACAGATACGCAGTATTTT.

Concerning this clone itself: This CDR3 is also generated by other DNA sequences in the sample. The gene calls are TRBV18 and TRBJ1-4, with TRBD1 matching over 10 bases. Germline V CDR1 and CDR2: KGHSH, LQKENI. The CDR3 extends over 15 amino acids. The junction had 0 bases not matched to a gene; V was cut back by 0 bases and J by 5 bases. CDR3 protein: CASSPPGQGNEKLFF. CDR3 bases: TGTGCCAGCTCACCACCGGGACAGGGGAATGAAAAACTGTTTTTT.

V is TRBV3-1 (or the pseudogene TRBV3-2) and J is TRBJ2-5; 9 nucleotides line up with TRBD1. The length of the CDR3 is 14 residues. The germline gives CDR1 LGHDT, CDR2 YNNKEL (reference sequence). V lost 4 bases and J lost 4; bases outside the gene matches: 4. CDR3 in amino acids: CASSRDRVRETQYF. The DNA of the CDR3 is TGTGCCAGCAGCCGGGACAGGGTACGAGAGACCCAGTACTTC.

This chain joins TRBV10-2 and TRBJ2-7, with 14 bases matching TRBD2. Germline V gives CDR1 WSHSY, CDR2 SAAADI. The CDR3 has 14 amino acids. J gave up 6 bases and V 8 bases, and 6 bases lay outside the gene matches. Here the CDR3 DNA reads TGCGCCAGCGCGACTAGCGGGAGGGCTATCGAGCAGTACTTC. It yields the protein CASATSGRAIEQYF.

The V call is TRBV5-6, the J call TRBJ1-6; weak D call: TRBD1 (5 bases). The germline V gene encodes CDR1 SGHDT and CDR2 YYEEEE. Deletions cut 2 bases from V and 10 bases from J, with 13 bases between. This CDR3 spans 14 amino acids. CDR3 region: CASSLGVRGSPLHF. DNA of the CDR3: TGTGCCAGCAGCTTAGGGGTTAGAGGATCACCCCTCCACTTT.

The CDR3 DNA reads TGTGCCAGCAGCCCGACCTTAGCGGGGAACACCGGGGAGCTGTTTTTT. It is translated as CASSPTLAGNTGELFF. This chain connects TRBV7-9 to TRBJ2-2; the match to TRBD2 covers 7 bases. The CDR3 loop spans 16 amino acids. The ends lost 5 bases at V and 1 base at J; junction bases unmatched: 7. Germline V gene data show CDR1 as SEHNR and CDR2 as FQNEAQ (reference sequence).

CDR3 amino acids: CASSDAGTLYNEQFF. The CDR3 DNA is TGCGCCAGCAGTGATGCGGGGACCCTTTACAATGAGCAGTTCTTC. The V call is TRBV10-1, the J call TRBJ2-1; weak D call: TRBD2 (6 bases). V was trimmed by 3 bases and J by 4 bases, leaving 13 bases between them. Germline values: CDR1 WNHNN, CDR2 SYGVQD (reference sequence). This CDR3 is built from 15 residues.

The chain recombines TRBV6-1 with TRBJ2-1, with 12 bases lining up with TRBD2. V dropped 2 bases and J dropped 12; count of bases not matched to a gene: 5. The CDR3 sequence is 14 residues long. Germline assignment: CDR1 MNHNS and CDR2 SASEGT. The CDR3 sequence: CASSELGTSGSQFF. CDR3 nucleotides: TGTGCCAGCAGTGAATTAGGGACTAGCGGGTCGCAGTTCTTC.

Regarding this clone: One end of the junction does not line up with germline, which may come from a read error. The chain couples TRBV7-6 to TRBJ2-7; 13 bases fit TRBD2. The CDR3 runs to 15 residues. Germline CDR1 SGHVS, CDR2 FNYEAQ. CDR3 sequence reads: CASSTLPTSGGELYF. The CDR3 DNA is TGTGCCAGCAGCACCCTACCAACTAGCGGGGGGGAGCTGTACTTC.

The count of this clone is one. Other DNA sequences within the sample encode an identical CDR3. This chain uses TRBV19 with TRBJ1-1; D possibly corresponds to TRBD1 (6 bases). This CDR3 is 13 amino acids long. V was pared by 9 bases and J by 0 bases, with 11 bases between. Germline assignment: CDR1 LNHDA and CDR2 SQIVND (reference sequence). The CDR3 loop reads CASAGTMNTEAFF. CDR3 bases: TGTGCCAGCGCCGGGACAATGAACACTGAAGCTTTCTTT. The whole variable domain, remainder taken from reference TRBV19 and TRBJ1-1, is DGGITQSPKYLFRKEGQNVTLSCEQNLNHDAMYWYRQDPGQGLRLIYYSQIVNDFQKGDIAEGYSVSREKKESFPLTVTSAQKNPTAFYLCASAGTMNTEAFFGQGTRLTVV.